The 10 T cell receptor beta chains presented below share a single source sample, sequenced in a study of T cells in Graves' hyperthyroidism and ophthalmopathy (dated by TCRdb to about 2019). Library generation was performed with multiplex PCR. The listed sequencing device is Illumina HiSeq 2000. The TCR beta CDR3 regions were amplified from RNA transcripts. For the first round of RT-PCR on the TCR CDR3, the HTBI primer set was used together with the Qiagen OneStep RT-PCR kit. The public reads were reprocessed in TCRdb via fastp at Q25 and MiXCR, keeping in-frame beta chains. Identical CDR3 protein sequences are pooled into one entry, listed with their most common genes and DNA. The sample profile shows around 250,000 distinct CDR3 sequences; around 26% of them were found once. About a third of the sample belongs to the ten largest clones. Sequenced: blood. These receptors were taken from a woman aged 40 to 49 with Graves' ophthalmopathy.

The chain links TRBV29-1 to TRBJ1-2; D ambiguous. The germline CDR1 and CDR2 sequences are SQVTM and ANQGSEA. V shed 3 bases and J shed 0 bases, with 11 bases lying between them. The CDR3 totals 14 residues. DNA for the CDR3: TGCAGCGTTGAGTCGTCGCCCCCTAACTATGGCTACACCTTC. Its translation is CSVESSPPNYGYTF.

The chain combines TRBV6-5 with TRBJ2-7; D call uncertain. The V end lost 0 bases, the J end lost 2 bases, and 5 bases lay between the germline ends. The CDR3 runs 13 residues. Germline V CDR1 and CDR2: MNHEY, SVGAGI. The chain's CDR3 is CASSYSITYEQYF. In DNA, the CDR3 is TGTGCCAGCAGTTACTCGATAACCTACGAGCAGTACTTC.

V and J are TRBV11-2 and TRBJ2-7; 12 bases line up with TRBD1. The germline CDR1 and CDR2 sequences are SGHAT and FQNNGV. Unmatched junction bases numbered 6, after V lost 1 base and J lost 5 bases. The CDR3 runs 16 residues. The DNA of the CDR3 is TGTGCCAGCAGCTTAGTTGGGGGGACAGGGGGCCACGAGCAGTACTTC. Translating gives CASSLVGGTGGHEQYF.

This clonotype has a count of ten or more. CDR3: CASSLAHYGYTF. Here the CDR3 DNA reads TGTGCCAGCAGCTTAGCGCACTATGGCTACACCTTC. This chain links TRBV7-9 with TRBJ1-2; no clear D. V gave up 0 bases and J gave up 3 bases, with 2 bases separating them. Per germline, CDR1 SEHNR and CDR2 FQNEAQ (reference sequence). The CDR3 has 12 amino acids.

The rearrangement links TRBV12-3 or TRBV12-4 to TRBJ2-5; possible D gene TRBD2, 5 bases. The CDR3 runs to 11 residues. The germline V and J ends were trimmed by 4 bases and 6 bases, with 6 bases remaining between them. CDR3 nucleotide sequence: TGTGCCAGCAGTTGGAGGCAGACCCAGTACTTC. Protein: CASSWRQTQYF.

The gene calls are TRBV6-1 and TRBJ1-1; D ambiguous. The CDR3 contains 13 residues. The V gene's germline CDR1 is MNHNS and CDR2 SASEGT. Trimming pared 3 bases from V and 1 base from J, leaving 6 bases between. CDR3: CASSEKPNTEAFF. CDR3 nucleotide sequence: TGTGCCAGCAGTGAGAAACCGAACACTGAAGCTTTCTTT.

This clonotype has at least ten counts. The chain uses TRBV25-1 and TRBJ2-7; 7 bases are shared with TRBD1. The length of the CDR3 is 14 residues. Losses at the gene ends were 4 bases for V and 6 bases for J; bases not matched to a gene: 9. CDR1 and CDR2 from the germline V gene are MGHDK and SYGVNS. The CDR3: CASSGPGGLGEQYF. CDR3 coding DNA: TGTGCCAGCAGTGGCCCAGGGGGATTGGGCGAGCAGTACTTC.

This clonotype was counted many times. V usage is TRBV13 and J usage is TRBJ2-7; tentatively, D is TRBD2 (6 bases). This CDR3 contains 19 residues. V lost 0 bases and J 7 bases, leaving 28 bases between the germline ends. Germline lookup yields CDR1 PRHDT and CDR2 FYEKMQ (reference sequence). In nucleotides, the CDR3 is TGTGCCAGCAGCTTAGGCCCATTCAAGGTCCGGGACCGGGGAGGTGAGCAGTACTTC. This sequence encodes CASSLGPFKVRDRGGEQYF.

A single count supports this clonotype. The V gene is TRBV20-1, the J gene TRBJ2-7; perhaps TRBD2 as D (5 bases). The germline gives CDR1 DFQATT, CDR2 SNEGSKA (reference sequence). Trimming took 0 bases from V and 8 from J, leaving 17 bases between them. CDR3 length equals 14 residues. CDR3 sequence: CSARDRGSVFQQYF. CDR3 coding DNA: TGCAGTGCTAGAGATCGAGGGTCCGTTTTCCAGCAGTACTTC.

This chain uses TRBV24-1 with TRBJ1-2, with a possible D match to TRBD1 (6 bases). V was trimmed by 6 bases and J by 6 bases, leaving 13 bases between them. Germline V gene lookup returns CDR1 KGHDR and CDR2 SFDVKD. The CDR3 runs to 13 residues. Here the CDR3 reads CATSSYRDDGYTF. The CDR3 DNA follows: TGTGCCACCAGTAGTTACAGGGATGATGGCTACACCTTC.